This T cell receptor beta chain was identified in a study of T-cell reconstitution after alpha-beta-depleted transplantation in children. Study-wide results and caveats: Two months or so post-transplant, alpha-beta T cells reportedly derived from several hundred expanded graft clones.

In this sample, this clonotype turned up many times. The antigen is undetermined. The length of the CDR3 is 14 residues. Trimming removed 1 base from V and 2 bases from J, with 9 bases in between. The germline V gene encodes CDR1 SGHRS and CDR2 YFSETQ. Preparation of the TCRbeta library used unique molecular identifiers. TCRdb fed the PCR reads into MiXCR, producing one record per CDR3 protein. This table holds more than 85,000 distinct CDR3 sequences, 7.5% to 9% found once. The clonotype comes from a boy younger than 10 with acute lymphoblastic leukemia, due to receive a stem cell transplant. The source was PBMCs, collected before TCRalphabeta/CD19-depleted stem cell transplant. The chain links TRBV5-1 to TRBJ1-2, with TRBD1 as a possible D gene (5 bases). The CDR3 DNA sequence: TGCGCCAGCAGCTTGCCCCAGGGAAACTATGGCTACACCTTC. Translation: CASSLPQGNYGYTF.